This T cell receptor beta chain came from a study of vaccination effects on CD4 cells after COVID-19. V dropped 5 bases and J dropped 5 bases, with 15 bases sitting between them. CDR3 length: 15 residues. Germline-derived CDR1 and CDR2 are SGHTA and FQGNSA. As to this clone: What it binds is not known.

Sequencing followed a ViraFEST assay step that expanded antigen-specific CD4+ T cells with viral peptide pools. Following culture for 9 to 11 days, CD4+ T cells were isolated. Among the vaccine recipients, none had a prior SARS-CoV-2 infection, and nucleocapsid antibodies were negative. Wells containing approximately 2 million PBMC each were cultured with around 10 IU/ml IL-2 and 8 to 10 ug/ml peptides. The data were produced by immunoSEQ multiplex PCR, yet TCRdb's version contains in-frame clones alone and is incomplete. The data contain approximately 68,000 clones, about 79% of them singletons. This receptor was obtained from a human donor who received a COVID-19 vaccine. This rearrangement joins TRBV7-2 to TRBJ2-2; tentative D call: TRBD2 (6 bases). Material: CD4+ T cells from PBMCs cultured with SARS-CoV-2 spike peptides, obtained before COVID-19 vaccination. Here the CDR3 reads CASSPGSGVTGELFF. The CDR3 DNA sequence: TGTGCCAGCAGCCCAGGCTCGGGGGTGACCGGGGAGCTGTTTTTT.